The 7 T cell receptor beta chains below all came from one sample that was sequenced in a study of glioma-infiltrating T cells after dendritic cell vaccination. Assay used: immunoSEQ multiplex PCR; TCRdb lists only in-frame clones, some missing. The sample lists approximately 82,000 clones, about 90% occurring once. The source was blood, collected before dendritic cell vaccination. The source of these receptors is a human donor with glioblastoma.

V is TRBV27 and J is TRBJ2-3; 12 nucleotides line up with TRBD2. CDR1 is MNHEY and CDR2 is SMNVEV in the germline V gene (reference sequence). V lost 6 bases, J lost 2 bases, and 9 bases stayed unmatched. This CDR3 region has 17 residues. CDR3 amino acids: CASSKTSGSVNTDTQYF. The CDR3 nucleotides are TGTGCCAGCAGCAAGACTAGCGGGAGCGTTAACACAGATACGCAGTATTTT.

The V call is TRBV6-1, the J call TRBJ2-7, with a weak D call TRBD2 (5 bases). CDR1 and CDR2 from the germline V gene are MNHNS and SASEGT. This CDR3 region has 15 residues. The germline V and J ends were trimmed by 6 bases and 3 bases, with 18 bases remaining between them. The CDR3 DNA sequence: TGTGCCAGCAGCAGAACGGGGAGCATCAACTACGAGCAGTACTTC. It specifies CASSRTGSINYEQYF.

This rearrangement joins TRBV4-1 to TRBJ2-1, with TRBD1 identical over 9 bases. The CDR3 length is 15 residues. The trim removed 2 bases at V and 6 bases at J, leaving 5 bases unmatched. The germline CDR1 and CDR2 sequences are MGHRA and YSYEKL. The CDR3 DNA reads as TGCGCCAGCAGCCAAATCACGGGACAGGGCAATGAGCAGTTCTTC. Its translation is CASSQITGQGNEQFF.

The rearrangement uses TRBV18 and TRBJ2-7; 14 bases line up with TRBD2. Germline CDR1 reads KGHSH; CDR2 reads LQKENI. This CDR3 spans 15 amino acids. J was trimmed by 4 bases and V by 5 bases; bases with no gene match: 4. CDR3 residues: CASSGTSGSRYEQYF. The DNA for the CDR3 is TGTGCCAGCTCAGGGACTAGCGGGAGCAGATACGAGCAGTACTTC.

The J gene is TRBJ1-2, the V gene TRBV27; TRBD1 agrees at 9 bases. Germline values: CDR1 MNHEY, CDR2 SMNVEV (reference sequence). This CDR3 region has 14 residues. V shed 6 bases and J 5 bases; nucleotides not matched to a gene: 7. The CDR3 spells CASSSTGTGYGYTF. The CDR3 bases are TGTGCCAGCAGCTCAACCGGGACAGGGTATGGCTACACCTTC.

The count of this clone is one. The chain carries TRBV7-2 and TRBJ2-5; 7 bases match TRBD1. This CDR3 is 14 amino acids long. The V gene's germline CDR1 is SGHTA and CDR2 FQGNSA. V shed 3 bases and J 2 bases; nucleotides not matched to a gene: 3. The CDR3 loop reads CASSFMGQQETQYF. For the CDR3, the DNA is TGTGCCAGCAGCTTCATGGGACAGCAAGAGACCCAGTACTTC.

V usage is TRBV7-9 and J usage is TRBJ2-7, with 7 bases identical to TRBD2. CDR1 SEHNR and CDR2 FQNEAQ come from the germline V gene (reference sequence). The V gene end was trimmed by 4 bases and the J gene end by 2 bases; junction bases not matched to a gene: 5. The CDR3 length is 14 residues. CDR3 bases: TGTGCCAGCAGCTACGGCGGGGGACCCTACGAGCAGTACTTC. Its protein product is CASSYGGGPYEQYF. Using reference TRBV7-9 and TRBJ2-7 for the parts outside the CDR3, the full variable domain is DTGVSQNPRHKITKRGQNVTFRCDPISEHNRLYWYRQTLGQGPEFLTYFQNEAQLEKSRLLSDRFSAERPKGSFSTLEIQRTEQGDSAMYLCASSYGGGPYEQYFGPGTRLTVT.